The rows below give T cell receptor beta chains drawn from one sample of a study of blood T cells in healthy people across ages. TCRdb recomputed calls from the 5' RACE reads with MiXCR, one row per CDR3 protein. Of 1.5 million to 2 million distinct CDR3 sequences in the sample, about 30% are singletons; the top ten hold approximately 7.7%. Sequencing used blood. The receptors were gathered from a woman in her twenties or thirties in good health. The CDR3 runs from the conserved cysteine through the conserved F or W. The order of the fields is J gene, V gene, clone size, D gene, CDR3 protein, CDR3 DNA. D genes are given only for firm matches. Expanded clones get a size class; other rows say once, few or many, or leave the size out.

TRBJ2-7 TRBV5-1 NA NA CASSGSLGPRERYF TGCGCCAGCAGCGGATCACTGGGCCCCCGCGAGCGGTACTTC
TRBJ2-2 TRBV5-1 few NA CASSPRRASAGELFF TGCGCCAGCAGCCCGAGGAGGGCCTCTGCCGGGGAGCTGTTTTTT
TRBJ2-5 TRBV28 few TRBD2 CASSPSWGGGETQYF TGTGCCAGCAGCCCCTCGTGGGGGGGAGGGGAGACCCAGTACTTC
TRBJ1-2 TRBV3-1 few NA CASSQEDGNYGYTF TGTGCCAGCAGCCAAGAGGACGGGAACTATGGCTACACCTTC
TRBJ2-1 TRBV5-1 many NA CASSLGRPSKQFF TGCGCCAGCAGCTTGGGGCGGCCGAGCAAGCAGTTCTTC
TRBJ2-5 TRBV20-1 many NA CSARDPTEETQYF TGCAGTGCTAGAGATCCGACAGAAGAGACCCAGTACTTC
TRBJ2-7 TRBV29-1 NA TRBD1 CSVEDPSQGAVDEQYF TGCAGCGTTGAAGATCCCTCACAGGGGGCTGTCGACGAGCAGTACTTC
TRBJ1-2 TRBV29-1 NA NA CSVVSDLYGYTF TGCAGCGTAGTCAGCGATCTCTATGGCTACACCTTC
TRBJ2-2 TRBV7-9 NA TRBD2 CASSLEVRAGVSTGELFF TGTGCCAGCAGCTTAGAGGTTCGAGCGGGGGTTTCCACCGGGGAGCTGTTTTTT
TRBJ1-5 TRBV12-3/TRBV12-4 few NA CASSPQGEPAPQHF TGTGCCAGCAGCCCACAGGGCGAACCCGCGCCCCAGCATTTT
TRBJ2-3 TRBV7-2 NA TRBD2 CATPIAGGTDTQYF TGTGCCACCCCGATAGCGGGGGGCACAGATACGCAGTATTTT
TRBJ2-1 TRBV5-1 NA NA CASSLIAVTYNEQFF TGCGCCAGCAGCTTGATCGCCGTAACCTACAATGAGCAGTTCTTC
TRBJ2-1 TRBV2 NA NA CASSVRGRGSRSSYNEQFF TGTGCCAGCAGCGTCCGGGGCAGGGGTAGCCGCAGCTCCTACAATGAGCAGTTCTTC
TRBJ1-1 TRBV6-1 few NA CASRNIEAFF TGTGCCAGCAGGAACATTGAAGCTTTCTTT
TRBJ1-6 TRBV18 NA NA CASSPSGDYNSPLHF TGTGCCAGCTCACCTTCGGGGGACTATAATTCACCCCTCCACTTT
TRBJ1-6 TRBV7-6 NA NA CASTVKWGTYNSPLHF TGTGCCAGCACCGTTAAATGGGGTACCTATAATTCACCCCTCCACTTT
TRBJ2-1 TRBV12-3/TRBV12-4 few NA CASRPRGGEQFF TGTGCCAGCAGGCCTAGGGGTGGCGAGCAGTTCTTC
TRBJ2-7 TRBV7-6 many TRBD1 CASSRGQGVYEQYF TGTGCCAGCAGCCGCGGACAGGGGGTCTACGAGCAGTACTTC
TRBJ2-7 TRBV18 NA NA CASSPRSGDPYEQYF TGTGCCAGCTCACCCCGAAGTGGCGATCCCTACGAGCAGTACTTC
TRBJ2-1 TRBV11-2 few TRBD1 CASSPFGDRNYNEQFF TGTGCCAGCAGCCCGTTCGGGGACAGAAACTACAATGAGCAGTTCTTC
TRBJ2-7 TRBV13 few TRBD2 CASSSTSGGPSYLYEQYF TGTGCCAGCAGCTCAACTAGCGGGGGGCCGTCGTATCTCTACGAGCAGTACTTC
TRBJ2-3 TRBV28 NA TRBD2 CASSSPAGGPTDTQYF TGTGCCAGCAGTTCACCAGCGGGGGGCCCCACAGATACGCAGTATTTT
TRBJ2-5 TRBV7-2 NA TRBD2 CASSLAGTSAETQYF TGTGCCAGCAGCTTAGCGGGGACTAGCGCGGAGACCCAGTACTTC
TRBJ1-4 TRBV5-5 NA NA CASSLWGGRYEKLFF TGTGCCAGCAGCTTGTGGGGGGGAAGATATGAAAAACTGTTTTTT
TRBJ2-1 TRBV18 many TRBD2 CASSPGTSGTYNEQFF TGTGCCAGCTCCCCCGGGACTAGCGGGACGTACAATGAGCAGTTCTTC
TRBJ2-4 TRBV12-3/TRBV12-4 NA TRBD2 CASSAWTSGDNEQYF TGTGCCAGCAGTGCGTGGACTAGCGGTGACAATGAGCAGTACTTC
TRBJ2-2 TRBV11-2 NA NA CASSWGWGTGELFF TGTGCCAGCAGCTGGGGTTGGGGGACGGGGGAGCTGTTTTTT
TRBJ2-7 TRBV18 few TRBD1 CASSPGTASPREQYF TGTGCCAGCTCACCGGGGACAGCATCGCCTCGGGAGCAGTACTTC
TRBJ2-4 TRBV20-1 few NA CSARGQQLAKNIQYF TGCAGTGCTAGAGGACAGCAGCTAGCCAAAAACATTCAGTACTTC
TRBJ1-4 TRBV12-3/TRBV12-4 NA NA CASSFATKLFF TGTGCCAGCAGTTTCGCGACAAAGCTGTTTTTT
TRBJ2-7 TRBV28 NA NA CASSIARGAYEQYF TGTGCCAGCAGTATAGCGAGGGGCGCCTACGAGCAGTACTTC
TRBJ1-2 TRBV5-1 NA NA CASSRQDGVSYGYTF TGCGCCAGCAGCCGCCAAGACGGAGTCTCCTATGGCTACACCTTC
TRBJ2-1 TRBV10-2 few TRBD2 CATINSGDSYNEQFF TGCGCCACCATCAATAGCGGGGACTCCTACAATGAGCAGTTCTTC
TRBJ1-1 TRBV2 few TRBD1 CASQGQGNTEAFF TGTGCCAGCCAGGGACAGGGCAACACTGAAGCTTTCTTT
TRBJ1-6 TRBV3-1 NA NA CASSQDDTDSPRHF TGTGCCAGCAGCCAAGATGACACTGACTCACCCCGCCACTTT
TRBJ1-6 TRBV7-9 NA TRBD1 CASSPRAGGVNSPLHF TGTGCCAGCAGCCCACGGGCAGGGGGCGTTAACTCACCCCTCCACTTT
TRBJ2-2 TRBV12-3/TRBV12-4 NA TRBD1 CVSSPRQGRFGTGELFF TGTGTCAGCAGTCCCCGACAGGGGCGCTTTGGGACCGGGGAGCTGTTTTTT
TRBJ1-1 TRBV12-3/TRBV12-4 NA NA CASSLSGVGNTEAFF TGTGCCAGCAGTTTAAGTGGGGTAGGGAACACTGAAGCTTTCTTT
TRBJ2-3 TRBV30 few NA CAWRDLSRSGYTQYF TGTGCCTGGAGGGACCTCTCCAGGAGTGGATATACGCAGTATTTT
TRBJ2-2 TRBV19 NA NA CASSISGAGELFF TGTGCCAGTAGTATATCGGGGGCCGGGGAGCTGTTTTTT
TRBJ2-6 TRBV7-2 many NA CASSLFFGANVLTF TGTGCCAGCAGCTTATTCTTCGGGGCCAACGTCCTGACTTTC
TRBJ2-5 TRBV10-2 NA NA CASSDPGSGRETQYF TGCGCCAGCAGTGACCCAGGTTCGGGTCGAGAGACCCAGTACTTC
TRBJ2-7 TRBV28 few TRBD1 CASSGDRHYEQYF TGTGCCAGCAGTGGGGACAGACACTACGAGCAGTACTTC
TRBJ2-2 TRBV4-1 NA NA CASSQAPDHTGELFF TGCGCCAGCAGCCAAGCCCCAGACCACACCGGGGAGCTGTTTTTT
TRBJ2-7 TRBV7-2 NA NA CASSRDRWEAEQYF TGTGCCAGCAGCCGCGATAGGTGGGAGGCCGAGCAGTACTTC
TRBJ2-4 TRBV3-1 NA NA CASTSISGNEQYF TGTGCCAGCACCTCAATTTCGGGCAATGAGCAGTACTTC
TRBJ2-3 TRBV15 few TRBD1 CATSIGGTGRDTQYF TGTGCCACCAGCATAGGGGGGACAGGACGAGATACGCAGTATTTT
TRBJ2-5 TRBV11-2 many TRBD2 CASSPSPGGALQTQYF TGTGCCAGCAGCCCAAGCCCCGGGGGGGCCCTACAGACCCAGTACTTC
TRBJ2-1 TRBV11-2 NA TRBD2 CASSSWTRPHEQFF TGTGCCAGCAGCTCCTGGACTAGACCCCATGAGCAGTTCTTC
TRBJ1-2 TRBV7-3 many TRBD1 CASSARTGAGYTF TGTGCCAGCAGCGCTCGGACAGGGGCTGGCTACACCTTC
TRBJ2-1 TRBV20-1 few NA CSARAGLISYSEQFF TGCAGTGCTAGAGCAGGGCTAATCTCCTACAGTGAGCAGTTCTTC